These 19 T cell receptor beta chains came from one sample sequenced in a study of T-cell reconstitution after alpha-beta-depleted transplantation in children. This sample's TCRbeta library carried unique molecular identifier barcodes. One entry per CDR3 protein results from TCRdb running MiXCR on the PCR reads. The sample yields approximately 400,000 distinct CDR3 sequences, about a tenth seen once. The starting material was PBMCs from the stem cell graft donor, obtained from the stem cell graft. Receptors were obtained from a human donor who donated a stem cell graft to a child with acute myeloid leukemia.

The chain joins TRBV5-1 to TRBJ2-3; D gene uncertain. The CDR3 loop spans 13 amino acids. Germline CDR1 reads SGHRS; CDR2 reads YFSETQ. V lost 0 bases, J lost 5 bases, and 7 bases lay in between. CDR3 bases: TGCGCCAGCAGCTTGGATTACAGAGATACGCAGTATTTT. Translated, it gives CASSLDYRDTQYF.

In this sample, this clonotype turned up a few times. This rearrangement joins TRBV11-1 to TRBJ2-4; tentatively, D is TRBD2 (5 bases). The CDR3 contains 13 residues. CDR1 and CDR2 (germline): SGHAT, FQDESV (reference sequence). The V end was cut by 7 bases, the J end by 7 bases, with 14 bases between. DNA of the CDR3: TGTGCCAGCAAACCCTTCGGGGTGAACATTCAGTACTTC. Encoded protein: CASKPFGVNIQYF.

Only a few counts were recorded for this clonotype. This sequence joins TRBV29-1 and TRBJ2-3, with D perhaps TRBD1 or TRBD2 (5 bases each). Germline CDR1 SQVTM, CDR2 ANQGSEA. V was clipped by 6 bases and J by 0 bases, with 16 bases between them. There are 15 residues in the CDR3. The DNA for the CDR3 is TGCAGCGTCCGACAGAGGGCCCTAAGCACAGATACGCAGTATTTT. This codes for CSVRQRALSTDTQYF.

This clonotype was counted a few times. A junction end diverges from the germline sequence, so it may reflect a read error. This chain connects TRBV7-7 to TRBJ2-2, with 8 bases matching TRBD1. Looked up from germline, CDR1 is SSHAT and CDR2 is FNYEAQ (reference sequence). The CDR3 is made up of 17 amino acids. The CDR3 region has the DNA TGTGCTAGCAGCCCCCCAGGGGGCACATCGAACACCGGGGAGCTGTTTTTT. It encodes CASSPPGGTSNTGELFF.

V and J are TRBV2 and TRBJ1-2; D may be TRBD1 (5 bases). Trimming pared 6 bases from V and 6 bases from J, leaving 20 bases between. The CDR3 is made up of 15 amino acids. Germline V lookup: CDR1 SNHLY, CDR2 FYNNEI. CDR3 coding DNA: TGTGCCAGCAGCGCCGACGGGGGGAGGCGGCATGGCTACACCTTC. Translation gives CASSADGGRRHGYTF.

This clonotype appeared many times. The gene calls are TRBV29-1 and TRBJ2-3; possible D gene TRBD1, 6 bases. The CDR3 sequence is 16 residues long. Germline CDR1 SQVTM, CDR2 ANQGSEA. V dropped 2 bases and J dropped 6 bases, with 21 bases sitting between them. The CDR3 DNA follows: TGCAGCGTTGAATCTCTTGGGGGCCTAGTCCCGGATACGCAGTATTTT. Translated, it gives CSVESLGGLVPDTQYF.

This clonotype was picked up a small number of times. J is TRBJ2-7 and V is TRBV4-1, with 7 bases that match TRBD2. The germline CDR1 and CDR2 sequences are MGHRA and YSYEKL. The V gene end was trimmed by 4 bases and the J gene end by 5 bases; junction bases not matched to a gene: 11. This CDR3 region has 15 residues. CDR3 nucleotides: TGCGCCAGCAGCCGGCGGGGCGGGAGTCCCGACGAGCAGTACTTC. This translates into CASSRRGGSPDEQYF.

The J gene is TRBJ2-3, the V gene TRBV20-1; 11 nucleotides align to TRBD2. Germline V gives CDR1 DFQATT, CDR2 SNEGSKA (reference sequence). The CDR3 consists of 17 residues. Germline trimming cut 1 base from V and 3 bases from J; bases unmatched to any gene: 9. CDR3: CSARAETSGGLTDTQYF. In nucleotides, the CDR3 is TGCAGTGCTAGAGCCGAAACTAGCGGGGGTTTAACAGATACGCAGTATTTT.

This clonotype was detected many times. The CDR3, as DNA: TGCGCCAGCAGCCCAGCGGGACAGGGGGCGGATGAGCAGTTCTTC. Translated, it gives CASSPAGQGADEQFF. This sequence joins TRBV5-1 and TRBJ2-1; 12 bases map to TRBD1. Germline lookup yields CDR1 SGHRS and CDR2 YFSETQ. Trimming at V came to 4 bases and at J to 8 bases, leaving 7 bases not matched to a gene. The CDR3 totals 15 residues.

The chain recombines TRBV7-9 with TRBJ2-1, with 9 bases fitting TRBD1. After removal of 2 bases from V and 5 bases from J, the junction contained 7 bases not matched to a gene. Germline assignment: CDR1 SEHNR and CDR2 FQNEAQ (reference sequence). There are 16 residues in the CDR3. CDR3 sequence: CASSLSVGQGNNEQFF. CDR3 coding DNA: TGTGCCAGCAGCTTATCTGTGGGACAGGGAAACAATGAGCAGTTCTTC.

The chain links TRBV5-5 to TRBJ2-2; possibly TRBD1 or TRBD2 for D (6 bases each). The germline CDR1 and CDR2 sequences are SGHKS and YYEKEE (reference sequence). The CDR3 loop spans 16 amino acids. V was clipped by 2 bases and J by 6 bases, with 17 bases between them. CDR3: CASSFVPGARAGELFF. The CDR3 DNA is TGTGCCAGCAGCTTCGTTCCGGGGGCGCGAGCCGGGGAGCTGTTTTTT.

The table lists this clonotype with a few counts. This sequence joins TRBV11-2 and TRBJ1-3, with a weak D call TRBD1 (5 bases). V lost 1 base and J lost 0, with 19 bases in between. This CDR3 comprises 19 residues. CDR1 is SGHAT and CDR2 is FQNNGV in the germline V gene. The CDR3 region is CASSLVLGLGDLSGNTIYF. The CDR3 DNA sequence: TGTGCCAGCAGCTTAGTCCTGGGCCTGGGGGATCTCTCTGGAAACACCATATATTTT.

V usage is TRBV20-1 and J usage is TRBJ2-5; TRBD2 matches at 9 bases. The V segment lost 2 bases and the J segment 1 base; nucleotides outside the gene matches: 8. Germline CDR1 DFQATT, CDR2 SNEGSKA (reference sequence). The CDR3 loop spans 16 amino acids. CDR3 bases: TGCAGTGCTAGACCATTGGTAGCGGGAGTCCAAGAGACCCAGTACTTC. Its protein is CSARPLVAGVQETQYF.

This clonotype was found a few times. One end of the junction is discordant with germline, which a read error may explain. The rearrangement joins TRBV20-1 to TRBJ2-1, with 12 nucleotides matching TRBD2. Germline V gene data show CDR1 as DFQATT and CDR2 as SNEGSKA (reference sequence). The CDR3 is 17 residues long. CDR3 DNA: TGCAGTGCCAGAGGACTAGCGGGGAGTACCGATTACAATGAGCAGTTCTTC. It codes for CSARGLAGSTDYNEQFF.

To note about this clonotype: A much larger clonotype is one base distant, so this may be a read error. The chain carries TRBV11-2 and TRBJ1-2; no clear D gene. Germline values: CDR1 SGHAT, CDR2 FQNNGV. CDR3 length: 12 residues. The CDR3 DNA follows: TGTGCCAGCAGCTCGAAATGGGATGGCGACACCTTC. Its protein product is CASSSKWDGDTF.

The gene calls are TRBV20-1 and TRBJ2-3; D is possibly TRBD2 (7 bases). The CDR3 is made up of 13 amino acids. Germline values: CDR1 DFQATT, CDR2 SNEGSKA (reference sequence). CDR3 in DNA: TGCAGCGCGGAACCGGGGGGCGCAGATACGCAGTATTTT. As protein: CSAEPGGADTQYF.

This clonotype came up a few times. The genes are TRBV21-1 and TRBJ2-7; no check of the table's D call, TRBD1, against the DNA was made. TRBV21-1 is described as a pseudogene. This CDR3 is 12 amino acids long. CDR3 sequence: CASSKGTDEQYF. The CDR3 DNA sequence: TGTGCCAGCAGCAAAGGGACAGACGAGCAGTACTTC.

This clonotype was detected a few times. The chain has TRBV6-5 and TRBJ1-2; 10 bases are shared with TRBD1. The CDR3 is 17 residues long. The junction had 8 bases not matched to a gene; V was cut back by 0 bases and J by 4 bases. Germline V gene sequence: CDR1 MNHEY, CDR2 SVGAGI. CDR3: CASSYSGTGVSGYGYTF. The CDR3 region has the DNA TGTGCCAGCAGTTACTCCGGGACAGGGGTGTCAGGCTATGGCTACACCTTC.

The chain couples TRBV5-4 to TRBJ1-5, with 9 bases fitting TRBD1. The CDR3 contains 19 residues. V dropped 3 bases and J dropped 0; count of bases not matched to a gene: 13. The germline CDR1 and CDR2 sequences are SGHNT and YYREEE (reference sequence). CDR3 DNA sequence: TGTGCCAGCAGCTACTGGCCTACAGGGGGCGGGTATAGCAATCAGCCCCAGCATTTT. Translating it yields CASSYWPTGGGYSNQPQHF.